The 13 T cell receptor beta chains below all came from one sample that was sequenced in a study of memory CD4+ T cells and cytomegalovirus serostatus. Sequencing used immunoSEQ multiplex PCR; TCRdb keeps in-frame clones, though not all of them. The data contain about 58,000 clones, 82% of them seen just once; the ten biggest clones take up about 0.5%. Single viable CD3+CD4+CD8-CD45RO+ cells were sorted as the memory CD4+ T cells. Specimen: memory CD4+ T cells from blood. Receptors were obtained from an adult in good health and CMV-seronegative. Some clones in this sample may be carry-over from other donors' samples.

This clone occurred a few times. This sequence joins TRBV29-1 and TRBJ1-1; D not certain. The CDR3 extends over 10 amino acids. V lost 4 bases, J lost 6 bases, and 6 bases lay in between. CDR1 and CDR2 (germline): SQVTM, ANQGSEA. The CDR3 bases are TGCAGCGTTGCGGAGGCTGAAGCTTTCTTT. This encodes CSVAEAEAFF.

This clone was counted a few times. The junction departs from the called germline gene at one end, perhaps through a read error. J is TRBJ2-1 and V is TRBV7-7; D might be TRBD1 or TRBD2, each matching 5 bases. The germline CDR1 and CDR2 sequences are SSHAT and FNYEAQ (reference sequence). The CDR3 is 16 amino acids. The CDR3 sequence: CASSPGTLSSYNEQFF. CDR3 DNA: TGTGCTAGCAGCCCGGGGACGTTGAGCTCCTACAATGAGCAGTTCTTC.

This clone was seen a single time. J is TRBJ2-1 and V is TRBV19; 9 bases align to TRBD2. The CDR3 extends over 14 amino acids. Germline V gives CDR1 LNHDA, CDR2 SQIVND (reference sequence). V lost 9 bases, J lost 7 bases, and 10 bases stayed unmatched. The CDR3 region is CASHPGLATNEQFF. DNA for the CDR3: TGTGCCAGCCATCCGGGACTAGCAACGAATGAGCAGTTCTTC.

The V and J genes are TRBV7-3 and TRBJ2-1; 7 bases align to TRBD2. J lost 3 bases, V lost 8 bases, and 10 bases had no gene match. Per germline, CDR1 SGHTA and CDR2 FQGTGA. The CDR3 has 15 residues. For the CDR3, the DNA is TGTGCCAGCCCTGGACCTAGCGGAAACTACAATGAGCAGTTCTTC. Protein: CASPGPSGNYNEQFF.

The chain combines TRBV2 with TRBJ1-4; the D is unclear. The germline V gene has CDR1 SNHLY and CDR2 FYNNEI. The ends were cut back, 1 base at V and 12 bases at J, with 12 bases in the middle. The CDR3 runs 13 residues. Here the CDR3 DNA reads TGTGCCAGCAGTGAAGATTCCCCCCGTCAACTGTTTTTT. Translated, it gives CASSEDSPRQLFF. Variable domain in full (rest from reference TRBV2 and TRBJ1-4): EPEVTQTPSHQVTQMGQEVILRCVPISNHLYFYWYRQILGQKVEFLVSFYNNEISEKSEIFDDQFSVERPDGSNFTLKIRSTKLEDSAMYFCASSEDSPRQLFFGSGTQLSVL.

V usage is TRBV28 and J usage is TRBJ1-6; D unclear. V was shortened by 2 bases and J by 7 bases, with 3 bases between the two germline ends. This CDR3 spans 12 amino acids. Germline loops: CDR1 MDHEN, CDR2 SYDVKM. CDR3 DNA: TGTGCCAGCAGTTTACAAAATTCACCCCTCCACTTT. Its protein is CASSLQNSPLHF.

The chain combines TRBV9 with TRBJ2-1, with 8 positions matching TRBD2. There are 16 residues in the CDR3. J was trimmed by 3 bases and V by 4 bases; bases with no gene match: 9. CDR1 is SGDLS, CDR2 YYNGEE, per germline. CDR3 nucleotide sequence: TGTGCCAGCAGCCCTAGTGGGACTAGGAGCTACAATGAGCAGTTCTTC. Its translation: CASSPSGTRSYNEQFF. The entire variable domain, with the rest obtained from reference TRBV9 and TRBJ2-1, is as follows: DSGVTQTPKHLITATGQRVTLRCSPRSGDLSVYWYQQSLDQGLQFLIQYYNGEERAKGNILERFSAQQFPDLHSELNLSSLELGDSALYFCASSPSGTRSYNEQFFGPGTRLTVL.

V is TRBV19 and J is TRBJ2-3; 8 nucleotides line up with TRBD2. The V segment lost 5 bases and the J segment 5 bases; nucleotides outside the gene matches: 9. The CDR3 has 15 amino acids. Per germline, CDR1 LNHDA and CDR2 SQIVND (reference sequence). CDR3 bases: TGTGCCAGTAGTGTCGCGGGGGGCAGTCGAGATACGCAGTATTTT. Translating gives CASSVAGGSRDTQYF.

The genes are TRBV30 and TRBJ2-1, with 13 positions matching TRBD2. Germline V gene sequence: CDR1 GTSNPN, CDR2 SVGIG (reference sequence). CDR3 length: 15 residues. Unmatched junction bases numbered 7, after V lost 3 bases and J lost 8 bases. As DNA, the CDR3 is TGTGCCTGGAGCGCGGGACTAGCGGGAAATGATGAGCAGTTCTTC. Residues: CAWSAGLAGNDEQFF. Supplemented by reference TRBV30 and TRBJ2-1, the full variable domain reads SQTIHQWPATLVQPVGSPLSLECTVEGTSNPNLYWYRQAAGRGLQLLFYSVGIGQISSEVPQNLSASRPQDRQFILSSKKLLLSDSGFYLCAWSAGLAGNDEQFFGPGTRLTVL.

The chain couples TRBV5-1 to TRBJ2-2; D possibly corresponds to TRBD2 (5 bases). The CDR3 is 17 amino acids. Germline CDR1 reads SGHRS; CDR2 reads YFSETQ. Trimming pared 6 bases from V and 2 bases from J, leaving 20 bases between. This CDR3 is CASTPSGWLGNTGELFF. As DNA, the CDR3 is TGCGCCAGCACCCCCTCGGGGTGGCTAGGCAACACCGGGGAGCTGTTTTTT.

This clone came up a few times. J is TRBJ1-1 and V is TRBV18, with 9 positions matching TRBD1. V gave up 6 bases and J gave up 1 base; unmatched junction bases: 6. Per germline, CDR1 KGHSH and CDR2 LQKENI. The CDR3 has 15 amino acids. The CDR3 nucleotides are TGTGCCAGCTCGCGACTGGGACAGGGGAACACTGAAGCTTTCTTT. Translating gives CASSRLGQGNTEAFF.

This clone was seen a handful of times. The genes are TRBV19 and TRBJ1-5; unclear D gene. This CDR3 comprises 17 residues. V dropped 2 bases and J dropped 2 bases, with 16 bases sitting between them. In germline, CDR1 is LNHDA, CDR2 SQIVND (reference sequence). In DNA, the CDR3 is TGTGCCAGTAGTATAAGGGCAGCTGGTTGGGGCAATCAGCCCCAGCATTTT. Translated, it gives CASSIRAAGWGNQPQHF.

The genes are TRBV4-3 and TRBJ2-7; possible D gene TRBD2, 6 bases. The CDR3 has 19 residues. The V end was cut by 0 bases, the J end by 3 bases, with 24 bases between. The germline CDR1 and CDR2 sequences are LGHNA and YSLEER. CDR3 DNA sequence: TGCGCCAGCAGCCAAGATGAGGGATACCCGTACGGGAGCCACTACGAGCAGTACTTC. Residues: CASSQDEGYPYGSHYEQYF.